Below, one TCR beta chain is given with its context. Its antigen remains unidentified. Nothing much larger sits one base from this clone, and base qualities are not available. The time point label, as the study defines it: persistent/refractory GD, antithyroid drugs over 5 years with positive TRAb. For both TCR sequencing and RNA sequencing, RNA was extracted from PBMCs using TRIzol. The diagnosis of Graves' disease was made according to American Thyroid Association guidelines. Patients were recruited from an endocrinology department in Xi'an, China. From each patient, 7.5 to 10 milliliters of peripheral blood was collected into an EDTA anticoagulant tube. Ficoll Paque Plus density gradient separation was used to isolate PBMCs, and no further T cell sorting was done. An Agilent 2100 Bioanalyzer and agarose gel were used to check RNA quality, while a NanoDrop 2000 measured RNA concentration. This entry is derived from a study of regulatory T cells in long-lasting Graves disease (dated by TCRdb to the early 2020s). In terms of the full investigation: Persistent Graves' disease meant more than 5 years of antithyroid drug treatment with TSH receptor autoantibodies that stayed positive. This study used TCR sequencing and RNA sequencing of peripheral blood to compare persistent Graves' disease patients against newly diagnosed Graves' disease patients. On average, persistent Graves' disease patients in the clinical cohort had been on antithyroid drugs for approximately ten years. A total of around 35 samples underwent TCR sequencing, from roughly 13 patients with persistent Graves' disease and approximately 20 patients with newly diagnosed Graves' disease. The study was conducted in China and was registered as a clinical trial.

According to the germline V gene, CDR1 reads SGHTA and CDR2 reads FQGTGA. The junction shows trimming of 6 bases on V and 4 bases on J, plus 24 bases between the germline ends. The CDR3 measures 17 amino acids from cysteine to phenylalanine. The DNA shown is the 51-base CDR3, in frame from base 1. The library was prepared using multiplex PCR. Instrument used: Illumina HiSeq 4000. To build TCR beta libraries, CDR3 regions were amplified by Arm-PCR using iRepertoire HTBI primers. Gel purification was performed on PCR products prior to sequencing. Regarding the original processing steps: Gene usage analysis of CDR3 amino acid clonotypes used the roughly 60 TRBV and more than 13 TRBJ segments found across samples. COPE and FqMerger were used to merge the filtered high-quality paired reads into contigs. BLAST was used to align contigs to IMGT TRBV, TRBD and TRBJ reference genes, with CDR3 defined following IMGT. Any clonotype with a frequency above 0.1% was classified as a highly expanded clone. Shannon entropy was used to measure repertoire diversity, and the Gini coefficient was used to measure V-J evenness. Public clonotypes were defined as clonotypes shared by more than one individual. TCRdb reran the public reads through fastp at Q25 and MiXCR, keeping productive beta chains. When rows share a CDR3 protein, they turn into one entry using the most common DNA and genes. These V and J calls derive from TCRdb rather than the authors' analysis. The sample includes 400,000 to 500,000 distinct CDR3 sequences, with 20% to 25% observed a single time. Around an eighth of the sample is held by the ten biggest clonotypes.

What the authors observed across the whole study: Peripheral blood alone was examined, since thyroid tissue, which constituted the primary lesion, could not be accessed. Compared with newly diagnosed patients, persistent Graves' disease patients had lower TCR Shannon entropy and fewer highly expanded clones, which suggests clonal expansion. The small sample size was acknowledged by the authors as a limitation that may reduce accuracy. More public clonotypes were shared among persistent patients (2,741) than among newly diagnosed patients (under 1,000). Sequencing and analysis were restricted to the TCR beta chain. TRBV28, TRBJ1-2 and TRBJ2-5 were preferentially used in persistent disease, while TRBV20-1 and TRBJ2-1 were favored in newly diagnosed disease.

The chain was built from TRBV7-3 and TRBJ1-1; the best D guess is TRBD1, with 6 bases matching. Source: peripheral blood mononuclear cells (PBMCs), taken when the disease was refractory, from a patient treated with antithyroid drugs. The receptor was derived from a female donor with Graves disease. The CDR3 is CASREGHGASGGTEAFF. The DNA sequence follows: TGTGCCAGCAGAGAGGGACACGGAGCGTCGGGGGGCACTGAAGCTTTCTTT.